These 10 T cell receptor beta chains were all obtained from the same sample, sequenced in a study of OX40 agonist ivuxolimab in advanced cancers. TCRdb's copy holds only in-frame clones and misses some; the assay was immunoSEQ multiplex PCR. Here the sample spans 77,000 or so clones, approximately 95% being singletons. Sequencing was performed on CD4+ or CD8+ T cells sorted from blood, taken in a trial of the OX40 agonist ivuxolimab. Receptors originate from an adult with an advanced solid tumor such as melanoma, head and neck, liver or kidney cancer.

The chain uses TRBV27 and TRBJ2-5; TRBD2 matches 9 bases. CDR1 is MNHEY, CDR2 SMNVEV, per germline (reference sequence). The CDR3 is made up of 14 amino acids. V was clipped by 6 bases and J by 5 bases; unmatched bases: 7. The CDR3 spells CASRPLAGLETQYF. CDR3 nucleotides: TGTGCCAGCAGGCCGCTAGCGGGATTGGAGACCCAGTACTTC.

This clone was recorded once. J is TRBJ1-1 and V is TRBV12-2; TRBD1, as called in the table, went unchecked against the DNA. TRBV12-2 is labeled a pseudogene. The CDR3 extends over 14 amino acids. CDR3 nucleotides: TGTGCAAGTCGCTTAGGGCACCTTAACACTGAAGCTTTCTTT. Its translation: CASRLGHLNTEAFF.

The rearrangement joins TRBV9 to TRBJ2-5; D may be TRBD2 (7 bases). The ends were cut back, 3 bases at V and 4 bases at J, with 16 bases in the middle. The CDR3 consists of 15 residues. The germline V gene has CDR1 SGDLS and CDR2 YYNGEE. The DNA for the CDR3 is TGTGCCAGCAGCGAGGGCCTGGCGGGGGCAGAGACCCAGTACTTC. This encodes CASSEGLAGAETQYF.

This chain links TRBV7-6 with TRBJ1-2; TRBD1 agrees at 8 bases. The CDR3 runs to 14 residues. CDR1 is SGHVS and CDR2 is FNYEAQ in the germline V gene. V shed 1 base, J shed 4 bases, and the junction held 2 bases outside the gene matches. CDR3 nucleotides: TGTGCCAGCAGCTTAGGGGACAGGACCTATGGCTACACCTTC. This translates into CASSLGDRTYGYTF.

This clone was counted a few times. The chain couples TRBV9 to TRBJ1-2, with D unresolved. CDR1 SGDLS and CDR2 YYNGEE come from the germline V gene. The CDR3 contains 14 residues. The ends were cut back, 0 bases at V and 8 bases at J, with 14 bases in the middle. CDR3: CASSVGSGERGYTF. The CDR3 DNA reads as TGTGCCAGCAGCGTAGGGTCAGGAGAGAGGGGCTACACCTTC.

The gene calls are TRBV4-1 and TRBJ1-5; no firm D call. The V end was cut by 4 bases, the J end by 3 bases, with 16 bases between. The CDR3 is 16 amino acids. Germline V gives CDR1 MGHRA, CDR2 YSYEKL. CDR3 nucleotides: TGCGCCAGCAGCCGAGACCCCAGCAGACTCAATCAGCCCCAGCATTTT. It encodes CASSRDPSRLNQPQHF.

J is TRBJ1-1 and V is TRBV6-5, with D unresolved. Trimming took 5 bases from V and 1 from J, leaving 14 bases between them. Germline CDR1 is MNHEY and CDR2 is SVGAGI. The CDR3 contains 15 residues. The CDR3 sequence: CASSPTVYSNTEAFF. DNA of the CDR3: TGTGCCAGCAGTCCCACAGTTTACTCGAACACTGAAGCTTTCTTT.

This clone has only one observation. J is TRBJ2-7 and V is TRBV5-8, with D possibly matching TRBD2 (5 bases). Germline V gene lookup returns CDR1 SGHTS and CDR2 YDEGEE. V shed 0 bases and J shed 4 bases, with 5 bases lying between them. There are 12 residues in the CDR3. The CDR3 sequence is CASSLGRYEQYF. The CDR3 region has the DNA TGTGCCAGCAGCTTGGGGAGGTACGAGCAGTACTTC.

The J gene is TRBJ2-7, the V gene TRBV19; 12 bases align to TRBD2. Germline values: CDR1 LNHDA, CDR2 SQIVND (reference sequence). V lost 1 base and J lost 5; bases outside the gene matches: 15. The length of the CDR3 is 19 residues. The CDR3 bases are TGTGCCAGTAGTATAGTCTGGAGATCTAGCGGGAGGGCCGTCGACGAGCAGTACTTC. Amino acids: CASSIVWRSSGRAVDEQYF.

CDR3 DNA: TGTGCCAGCAGCGCCGAAGGGGCGAGGGGAAACACCATATATTTT. It encodes CASSAEGARGNTIYF. The V call is TRBV7-8, the J call TRBJ1-3; possibly TRBD1 for D (5 bases). Germline V gene sequence: CDR1 SGHVS, CDR2 FQNEAQ. The CDR3 runs 15 residues. V was trimmed by 5 bases and J by 4 bases, leaving 15 bases between them. Complete variable domain (other parts from reference TRBV7-8 and TRBJ1-3): GAGVSQSPRYKVAKRGQDVALRCDPISGHVSLFWYQQALGQGPEFLTYFQNEAQLDKSGLPSDRFFAERPEGSVSTLKIQRTQQEDSAVYLCASSAEGARGNTIYFGEGSWLTVV.